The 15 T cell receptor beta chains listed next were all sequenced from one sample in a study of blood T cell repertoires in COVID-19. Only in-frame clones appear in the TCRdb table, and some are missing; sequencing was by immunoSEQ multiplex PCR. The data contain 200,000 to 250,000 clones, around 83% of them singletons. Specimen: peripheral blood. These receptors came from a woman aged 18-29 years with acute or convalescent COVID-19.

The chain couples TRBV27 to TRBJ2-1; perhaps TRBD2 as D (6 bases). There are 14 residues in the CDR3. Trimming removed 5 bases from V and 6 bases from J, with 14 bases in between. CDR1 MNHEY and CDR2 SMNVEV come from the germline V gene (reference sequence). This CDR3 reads CASSVQGLRNEQFF. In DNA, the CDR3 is TGTGCCAGCAGTGTTCAGGGACTGCGCAATGAGCAGTTCTTC.

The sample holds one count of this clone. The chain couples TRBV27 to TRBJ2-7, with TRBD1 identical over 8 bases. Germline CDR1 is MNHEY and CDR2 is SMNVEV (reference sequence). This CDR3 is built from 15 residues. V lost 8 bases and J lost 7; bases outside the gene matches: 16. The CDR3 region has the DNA TGTGCCAGCTCCTCCCTCGGGACAGGACTTTTTGAGCAGTACTTC. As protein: CASSSLGTGLFEQYF.

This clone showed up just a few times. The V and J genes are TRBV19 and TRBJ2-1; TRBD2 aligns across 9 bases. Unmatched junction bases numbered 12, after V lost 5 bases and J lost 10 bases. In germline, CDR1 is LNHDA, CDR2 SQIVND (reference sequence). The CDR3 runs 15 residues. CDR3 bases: TGTGCCAGTAGTCCTAGCGGGACCCCCGGGGGGGAGCAGTTCTTC. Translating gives CASSPSGTPGGEQFF. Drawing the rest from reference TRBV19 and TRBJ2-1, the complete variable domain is DGGITQSPKYLFRKEGQNVTLSCEQNLNHDAMYWYRQDPGQGLRLIYYSQIVNDFQKGDIAEGYSVSREKKESFPLTVTSAQKNPTAFYLCASSPSGTPGGEQFFGPGTRLTVL.

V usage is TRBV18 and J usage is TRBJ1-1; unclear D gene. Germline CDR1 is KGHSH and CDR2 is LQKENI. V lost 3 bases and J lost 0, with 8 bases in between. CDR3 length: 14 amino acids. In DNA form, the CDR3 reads TGTGCCAGCTCACCGTTCCCAATGAACACTGAAGCTTTCTTT. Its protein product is CASSPFPMNTEAFF.

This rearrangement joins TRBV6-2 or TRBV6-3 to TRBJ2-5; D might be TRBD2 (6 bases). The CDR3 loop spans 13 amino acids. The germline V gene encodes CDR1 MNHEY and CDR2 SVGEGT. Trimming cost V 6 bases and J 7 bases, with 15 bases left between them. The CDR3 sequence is CASSYGTRPTQYF. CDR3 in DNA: TGTGCCAGCAGCTATGGGACTCGCCCGACCCAGTACTTC.

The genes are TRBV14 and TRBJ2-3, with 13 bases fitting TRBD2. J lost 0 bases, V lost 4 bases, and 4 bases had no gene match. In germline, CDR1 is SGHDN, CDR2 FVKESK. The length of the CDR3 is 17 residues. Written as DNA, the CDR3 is TGTGCCAGCAGCCGGACTAGCGGGAGCCTTAGCACAGATACGCAGTATTTT. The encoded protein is CASSRTSGSLSTDTQYF.

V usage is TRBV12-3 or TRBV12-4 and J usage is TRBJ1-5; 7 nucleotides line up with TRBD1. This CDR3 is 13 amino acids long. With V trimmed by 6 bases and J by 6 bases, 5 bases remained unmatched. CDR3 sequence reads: CASRGQESQPQHF. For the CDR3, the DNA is TGTGCCAGCAGAGGACAGGAAAGTCAGCCCCAGCATTTT.

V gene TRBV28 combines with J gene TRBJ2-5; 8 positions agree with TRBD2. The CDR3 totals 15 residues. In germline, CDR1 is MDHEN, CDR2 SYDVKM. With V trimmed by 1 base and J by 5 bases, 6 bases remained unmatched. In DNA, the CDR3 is TGTGCCAGCAGTTTATTCGGGAGGGAGAGGGAGACCCAGTACTTC. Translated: CASSLFGRERETQYF.

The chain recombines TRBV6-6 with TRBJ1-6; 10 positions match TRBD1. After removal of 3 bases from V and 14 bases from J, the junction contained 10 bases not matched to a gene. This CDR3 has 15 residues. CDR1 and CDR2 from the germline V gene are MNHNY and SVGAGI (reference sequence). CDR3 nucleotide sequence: TGTGCCAGCAGTTATCCGGGACAGGGGATCTTGTCCCTCCACTTT. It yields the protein CASSYPGQGILSLHF.

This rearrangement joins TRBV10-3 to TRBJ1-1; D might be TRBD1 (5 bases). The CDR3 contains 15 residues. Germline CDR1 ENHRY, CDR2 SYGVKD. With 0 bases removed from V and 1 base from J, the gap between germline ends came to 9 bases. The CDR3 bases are TGTGCCATCAGTGAGTCAGGCCAGGGGAACACTGAAGCTTTCTTT. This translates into CAISESGQGNTEAFF.

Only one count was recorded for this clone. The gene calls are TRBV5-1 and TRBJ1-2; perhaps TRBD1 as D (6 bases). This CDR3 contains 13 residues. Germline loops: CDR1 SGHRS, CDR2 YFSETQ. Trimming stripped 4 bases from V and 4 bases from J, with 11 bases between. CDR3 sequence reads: CASSQDSVYGYTF. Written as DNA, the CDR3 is TGCGCCAGCAGCCAGGACAGCGTCTATGGCTACACCTTC. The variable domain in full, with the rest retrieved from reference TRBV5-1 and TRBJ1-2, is KAGVTQTPRYLIKTRGQQVTLSCSPISGHRSVSWYQQTPGQGLQFLFEYFSETQRNKGNFPGRFSGRQFSNSRSEMNVSTLELGDSALYLCASSQDSVYGYTFGSGTRLTVV.

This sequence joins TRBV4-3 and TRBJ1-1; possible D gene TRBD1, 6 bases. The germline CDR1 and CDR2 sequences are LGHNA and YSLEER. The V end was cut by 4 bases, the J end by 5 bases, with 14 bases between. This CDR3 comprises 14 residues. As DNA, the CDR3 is TGCGCCAGCAGCCTTCAGGGGAGTCGGACTGAAGCTTTCTTT. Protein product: CASSLQGSRTEAFF.

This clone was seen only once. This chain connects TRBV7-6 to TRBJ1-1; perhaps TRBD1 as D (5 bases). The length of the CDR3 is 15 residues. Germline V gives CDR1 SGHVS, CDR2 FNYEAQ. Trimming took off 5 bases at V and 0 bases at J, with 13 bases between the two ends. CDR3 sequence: CASSAPGFMNTEAFF. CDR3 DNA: TGTGCCAGCAGCGCTCCAGGGTTCATGAACACTGAAGCTTTCTTT.

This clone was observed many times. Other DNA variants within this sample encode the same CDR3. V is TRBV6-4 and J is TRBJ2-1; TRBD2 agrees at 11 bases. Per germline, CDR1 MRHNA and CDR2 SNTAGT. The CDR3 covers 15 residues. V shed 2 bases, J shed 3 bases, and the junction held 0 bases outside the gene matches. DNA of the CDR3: TGTGCCAGCAGTGACGGACTAGCGGGCTACAATGAGCAGTTCTTC. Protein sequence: CASSDGLAGYNEQFF.

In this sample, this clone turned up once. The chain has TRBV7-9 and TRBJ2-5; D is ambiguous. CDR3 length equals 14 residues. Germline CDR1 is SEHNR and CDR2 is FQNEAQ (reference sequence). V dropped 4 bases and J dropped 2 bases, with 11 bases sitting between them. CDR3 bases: TGTGCCAGCAGCTCCCCCGAGGTTCAAGAGACCCAGTACTTC. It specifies CASSSPEVQETQYF.